The next 25 T cell receptor beta chains were all read from a single sample in a study of vaccination and CD4 T cells after COVID-19. The Oncomine TCR Beta short-read assay was applied to DNA of cultured CD4+ T cells. MiXCR was run by TCRdb on the PCR reads, yielding one entry per CDR3 protein. The table records some 12,000 distinct CDR3 sequences, more than 20% of them present only once. Their antigens remain unidentified. Noted treatment: approximately 9-day PBMC culture with coronavirus spike peptide pools or control peptides (ViraFEST assay). The source was CD4+ T cells from blood, cultured in vitro, collected after SARS-CoV-2 vaccination. The receptor source for this set is a human donor who had recovered from COVID-19.

The rearrangement links TRBV28 to TRBJ1-6; D gene uncertain. Germline V gene sequence: CDR1 MDHEN, CDR2 SYDVKM. V shed 5 bases and J shed 5 bases, with 7 bases lying between them. The CDR3 has 13 amino acids. The CDR3 sequence: CASSPAHNSPLHF. In nucleotides, the CDR3 is TGTGCCAGCAGTCCGGCCCATAATTCACCCCTCCACTTT. Drawing the rest from reference TRBV28 and TRBJ1-6, the complete variable domain is DVKVTQSSRYLVKRTGEKVFLECVQDMDHENMFWYRQDPGLGLRLIYFSYDVKMKEKGDIPEGYSVSREKKERFSLILESASTNQTSMYLCASSPAHNSPLHFGNGTRLTVT.

The chain uses TRBV5-5 and TRBJ1-6, with TRBD1 matching 7 bases. V shed 6 bases, J shed 3 bases, and the junction held 9 bases outside the gene matches. CDR1 is SGHKS and CDR2 is YYEKEE in the germline V gene (reference sequence). This CDR3 region has 16 residues. CDR3 in amino acids: CASMSGTAHYNSPLHF. The CDR3 DNA sequence: TGTGCCAGCATGTCCGGGACAGCACACTATAATTCACCCCTCCACTTT.

The chain couples TRBV20-1 to TRBJ2-1; 7 positions match TRBD2. V shed 6 bases, J shed 8 bases, and the junction held 7 bases outside the gene matches. CDR1 is DFQATT and CDR2 is SNEGSKA in the germline V gene (reference sequence). The CDR3 totals 12 residues. CDR3 DNA sequence: TGCAGTGCCAGGGAGGGCCATGATGAGCAGTTCTTC. It yields the protein CSAREGHDEQFF.

The J gene is TRBJ2-1, the V gene TRBV7-9, with TRBD2 identical over 10 bases. Trimming removed 5 bases from V and 9 bases from J; junction bases left unmatched: 13. This CDR3 is 16 amino acids long. Germline V CDR1 and CDR2: SEHNR, FQNEAQ (reference sequence). The CDR3 DNA reads TGTGCCAGCAGCGCAGCGGGAGGGCTCTTAGGCCGTGAGCAGTTCTTC. It is translated as CASSAAGGLLGREQFF.

By sample fraction, this clonotype is medium-sized. The rearrangement uses TRBV7-2 and TRBJ1-6, with a tentative D call TRBD1 (5 bases). The V gene lost 1 base and the J gene lost 10 bases, with 11 bases spanning the gap. This CDR3 region has 14 residues. CDR1 is SGHTA and CDR2 is FQGNSA in the germline V gene. CDR3 protein: CASSLGEGLSPLHF. The CDR3 nucleotides read TGTGCCAGCAGCTTAGGAGAGGGGCTCTCACCCCTCCACTTT. Full variable domain (outside the CDR3, taken from reference TRBV7-2 and TRBJ1-6): GAGVSQSPSNKVTEKGKDVELRCDPISGHTALYWYRQSLGQGLEFLIYFQGNSAPDKSGLPSDRFSAERTGGSVSTLTIQRTQQEDSAVYLCASSLGEGLSPLHFGNGTRLTVT.

The chain combines TRBV5-6 with TRBJ1-2; TRBD1 matches 8 bases. Germline V gene data show CDR1 as SGHDT and CDR2 as YYEEEE. V shed 4 bases, J shed 4 bases, and the junction held 6 bases outside the gene matches. This CDR3 has 14 residues. The CDR3 spells CASSPGQGLYGYTF. In DNA form, the CDR3 reads TGTGCCAGCAGCCCCGGACAGGGCCTCTATGGCTACACCTTC. The complete variable domain, with remaining parts taken from reference TRBV5-6 and TRBJ1-2, reads DAGVTQSPTHLIKTRGQQVTLRCSPKSGHDTVSWYQQALGQGPQFIFQYYEEEERQRGNFPDRFSGHQFPNYSSELNVNALLLGDSALYLCASSPGQGLYGYTFGSGTRLTVV.

This chain joins TRBV7-2 and TRBJ1-1; unclear D gene. The CDR3 runs 15 residues. The V end was cut by 1 base, the J end by 6 bases, with 15 bases between. CDR1 SGHTA and CDR2 FQGNSA come from the germline V gene. This CDR3 is CASSLGRLKLPEAFF. The DNA for the CDR3 is TGTGCCAGCAGCTTAGGTCGACTGAAGCTTCCTGAAGCTTTCTTT.

This chain uses TRBV6-1 with TRBJ1-6; D gene unclear. This CDR3 spans 17 amino acids. V was shortened by 5 bases and J by 0 bases, with 14 bases between the two germline ends. Germline V lookup: CDR1 MNHNS, CDR2 SASEGT. CDR3 region: CASSRLKDSSYNSPLHF. The CDR3 DNA reads TGTGCCAGCAGTCGACTTAAGGACTCCTCCTATAATTCACCCCTCCACTTT.

This clonotype was counted a few times. V and J are TRBV27 and TRBJ2-1; 8 positions agree with TRBD2. V shed 6 bases and J 8 bases; nucleotides not matched to a gene: 15. Germline CDR1 reads MNHEY; CDR2 reads SMNVEV (reference sequence). The CDR3 runs 16 residues. The CDR3 loop reads CASRIQGLVGFYEQFF. CDR3 nucleotide sequence: TGTGCCAGCAGAATACAGGGACTAGTTGGTTTCTATGAGCAGTTCTTC.

A few counts support this clonotype. The CDR3 nucleotides read TGTGCCAGCAGTTTAAAGGGCTGGGGATTTTCTGAAGCTTTCTTT. It yields the protein CASSLKGWGFSEAFF. The chain carries TRBV27 and TRBJ1-1, with unresolved D. Trimming removed 2 bases from V and 6 bases from J, with 16 bases in between. This CDR3 is 15 amino acids long. Per germline, CDR1 MNHEY and CDR2 SMNVEV (reference sequence).

This clonotype was detected a few times. Here the CDR3 DNA reads TGTGCCAGCAGCCCCCGACAGGGCCAAGAGACCCAGTACTTC. It translates to CASSPRQGQETQYF. The V call is TRBV12-3 or TRBV12-4, the J call TRBJ2-5; TRBD1 aligns across 7 bases. The CDR3 covers 14 residues. J gave up 1 base and V 6 bases, and 5 bases lay outside the gene matches.

This chain joins TRBV11-2 and TRBJ2-2; 9 positions agree with TRBD2. After removal of 5 bases from V and 3 bases from J, the junction contained 19 bases not matched to a gene. From germline, CDR1 is SGHAT and CDR2 FQNNGV. This CDR3 region has 20 residues. In DNA, the CDR3 is TGTGCCAGCAGCCCTACCCCCGACTGGCGGGAGGGCGTCGACACCGGGGAGCTGTTTTTT. Translation gives CASSPTPDWREGVDTGELFF.

This clonotype was picked up a small number of times. This chain uses TRBV27 with TRBJ1-6; TRBD1 matches at 7 bases. Trimming removed 4 bases from V and 7 bases from J; junction bases left unmatched: 4. CDR1 is MNHEY, CDR2 SMNVEV, per germline (reference sequence). The CDR3 has 14 amino acids. The CDR3 is CASSYQGVNSPLHF. The CDR3 DNA reads as TGTGCCAGCAGTTACCAGGGGGTGAATTCACCCCTCCACTTT.

Only a few counts were recorded for this clonotype. V gene TRBV11-1 combines with J gene TRBJ1-2; no definite D call. Looked up from germline, CDR1 is SGHAT and CDR2 is FQDESV (reference sequence). CDR3 length: 12 residues. V was clipped by 5 bases and J by 8 bases, with 12 bases between them. CDR3 coding DNA: TGTGCCAGCAGCCTCCACCAGGTCGGCTACACCTTC. As protein: CASSLHQVGYTF.

In this sample, this clonotype turned up a few times. The chain recombines TRBV19 with TRBJ2-3; D may be TRBD2 (7 bases). The V gene lost 10 bases and the J gene lost 5 bases, with 19 bases spanning the gap. Looked up from germline, CDR1 is LNHDA and CDR2 is SQIVND (reference sequence). The CDR3 is made up of 14 amino acids. CDR3 coding DNA: TGTGCCACCAACCCGGGGGGCCGGAGAGATACGCAGTATTTT. This sequence encodes CATNPGGRRDTQYF.

The rearrangement joins TRBV30 to TRBJ2-7; TRBD2 is a possible D gene (6 bases). V was shortened by 5 bases and J by 4 bases, with 15 bases between the two germline ends. From germline, CDR1 is GTSNPN and CDR2 SVGIG (reference sequence). The CDR3 runs to 13 residues. The CDR3 protein is CAWHAGILYEQYF. The CDR3 DNA sequence: TGTGCCTGGCACGCGGGGATCTTATACGAGCAGTACTTC.

This chain links TRBV19 with TRBJ2-6; D gene unclear. V lost 6 bases and J lost 0, with 15 bases in between. This CDR3 region has 17 residues. In germline, CDR1 is LNHDA, CDR2 SQIVND (reference sequence). The CDR3 coding sequence is TGTGCCAGTAGCTTTGGGTACCCCAGCTCTGGGGCCAACGTCCTGACTTTC. Translated, it gives CASSFGYPSSGANVLTF.

The V and J genes are TRBV30 and TRBJ2-5; the D is unclear. V was pared by 3 bases and J by 5 bases, with 10 bases between. Germline-derived CDR1 and CDR2 are GTSNPN and SVGIG (reference sequence). CDR3 size: 12 residues. In DNA, the CDR3 is TGTGCCTGGAGCGCAAAGGTTGAGACCCAGTACTTC. Protein sequence: CAWSAKVETQYF.

The chain carries TRBV12-3 or TRBV12-4 and TRBJ2-1; TRBD2 matches 7 bases. V shed 5 bases and J 5 bases; nucleotides not matched to a gene: 6. The CDR3 has 14 amino acids. This chain's CDR3 is CASSGGGSNNEQFF. CDR3 nucleotide sequence: TGTGCCAGCAGTGGGGGAGGGTCCAACAATGAGCAGTTCTTC.

The chain combines TRBV29-1 with TRBJ2-5, with 14 bases aligning to TRBD2. The V segment lost 7 bases and the J segment 3 bases; nucleotides outside the gene matches: 4. CDR3 length: 14 residues. From germline, CDR1 is SQVTM and CDR2 ANQGSEA. In DNA form, the CDR3 reads TGCAGCGCACTGACTAGCGGGGGGGAAGAGACCCAGTACTTC. Amino acids: CSALTSGGEETQYF.

This sequence joins TRBV19 and TRBJ2-1; the match to TRBD1 covers 8 bases. The CDR3 contains 14 residues. CDR1 and CDR2 (germline): LNHDA, SQIVND (reference sequence). V shed 4 bases and J 3 bases; nucleotides not matched to a gene: 2. This CDR3 reads CASSTGGGYNEQFF. The CDR3, as DNA: TGTGCCAGTAGTACAGGGGGCGGCTACAATGAGCAGTTCTTC.

This clonotype was found a few times. Here the CDR3 DNA reads TGCAGTGCTAGGGGGGGCTTGAGAGGAAACACCGGGGAGCTGTTTTTT. This gives the protein CSARGGLRGNTGELFF. This rearrangement joins TRBV20-1 to TRBJ2-2; the D call may be TRBD1 or TRBD2 (6 bases each). In germline, CDR1 is DFQATT, CDR2 SNEGSKA (reference sequence). This CDR3 region has 16 residues. V was pared by 3 bases and J by 2 bases, with 16 bases between.

In this sample, this clonotype turned up a few times. The rearrangement links TRBV7-2 to TRBJ2-7; no reliable D call. Trimming removed 5 bases at V and 9 bases at J, with 17 bases between. Germline V gene data show CDR1 as SGHTA and CDR2 as FQGNSA. The CDR3 is 13 amino acids. CDR3 sequence: CASSPNPYDGQYF. Written as DNA, the CDR3 is TGTGCCAGCAGCCCGAACCCCTACGATGGGCAGTACTTC.

This clonotype has more than one count but fewer than ten. This chain joins TRBV20-1 and TRBJ1-5, with D possibly TRBD1 on 6 matching bases. Germline lookup yields CDR1 DFQATT and CDR2 SNEGSKA (reference sequence). The CDR3 sequence is 12 residues long. The CDR3 loop reads CRVGGAGQPQHF. CDR3 sequence (DNA): TGCAGGGTCGGGGGCGCGGGTCAGCCCCAGCATTTT.

This clonotype was detected a few times. Written as DNA, the CDR3 is TGTGCCAGCAGCACGGACAGCCTCACTGAAGCTTTCTTT. Translating it yields CASSTDSLTEAFF. This chain joins TRBV7-7 and TRBJ1-1; possible D gene TRBD1, 6 bases. V shed 5 bases and J shed 4 bases, with 11 bases lying between them. The CDR3 covers 13 residues. From germline, CDR1 is SSHAT and CDR2 FNYEAQ (reference sequence). Full variable domain (missing parts from reference TRBV7-7 and TRBJ1-1): GAGVSQSPRYKVTKRGQDVTLRCDPISSHATLYWYQQALGQGPEFLTYFNYEAQPDKSGLPSDRFSAERPEGSISTLTIQRTEQRDSAMYRCASSTDSLTEAFFGQGTRLTVV.